The 18 T cell receptor beta chains below all came from one sample that was sequenced in a study of shared clonotypes between healthy human individuals. Generated by immunoSEQ multiplex PCR, the TCRdb table keeps only in-frame clones and is missing some. The table records under 2,500,000 clones, approximately 94% of them present only once. The sample was naive CD4+ T cells sorted from blood. The subset was: CD45RA+ positively selected. Receptors were obtained from a man aged 18 to 30 in good health.

The chain carries TRBV6-1 and TRBJ2-7; D not resolved. Trimming left V 4 bases short and J 0 bases short, with 4 bases between. Germline values: CDR1 MNHNS, CDR2 SASEGT. CDR3 length: 12 amino acids. CDR3 DNA: TGTGCCAGCAGTGCCATCTCCTACGAGCAGTACTTC. Protein product: CASSAISYEQYF.

The rearrangement uses TRBV19 and TRBJ2-5, with D maybe TRBD2 (5 bases). The V and J ends lost 5 bases and 5 bases respectively, with 12 bases between them. The CDR3 is made up of 13 amino acids. CDR1 and CDR2 from the germline V gene are LNHDA and SQIVND (reference sequence). The DNA for the CDR3 is TGTGCCAGTAGTCCTCGTAGCGCCGAGACCCAGTACTTC. Its translation: CASSPRSAETQYF.

V is TRBV2 and J is TRBJ2-3; D remains ambiguous. The CDR3 loop spans 14 amino acids. V lost 7 bases to trimming and J lost 2 bases, with 13 bases between them. Germline CDR1 and CDR2: SNHLY and FYNNEI. The CDR3 sequence is CASTGPSDTDTQYF. CDR3 bases: TGTGCCAGCACCGGACCCTCGGACACAGATACGCAGTATTTT.

The genes are TRBV25-1 and TRBJ1-4; D gene ambiguous. Germline CDR1 is MGHDK and CDR2 is SYGVNS. The V end lost 5 bases, the J end lost 8 bases, and 15 bases lay between the germline ends. The CDR3 spans 14 residues. CDR3 coding DNA: TGTGCCAGCAGTACCTATCAACAGTTCGAAAAACTGTTTTTT. Its protein product is CASSTYQQFEKLFF.

This CDR3 is CASRAAGDTYEQYF. The CDR3, as DNA: TGCGCCAGCAGAGCCGCGGGAGATACATACGAGCAGTACTTC. The chain links TRBV4-3 to TRBJ2-7, with 7 bases fitting TRBD2. The J segment lost 4 bases and the V segment lost 6 bases, leaving 9 bases of the junction unmatched. The CDR3 is 14 residues long. Germline V gene sequence: CDR1 LGHNA, CDR2 YSLEER.

The rearrangement uses TRBV7-2 and TRBJ1-2; D possibly corresponds to TRBD1 (5 bases). The CDR3 covers 15 residues. The V end was cut by 5 bases, the J end by 5 bases, with 18 bases between. Germline V CDR1 and CDR2: SGHTA, FQGNSA. This CDR3 reads CASSLTPREGYGYTF. For the CDR3, the DNA is TGTGCCAGCAGCCTTACCCCCAGGGAAGGATATGGCTACACCTTC.

In its sample, this clone was seen once. The gene calls are TRBV7-9 and TRBJ1-1; D gene uncertain. Trimming took 2 bases from V and 4 from J, leaving 14 bases between them. This CDR3 region has 15 residues. Germline V gene sequence: CDR1 SEHNR, CDR2 FQNEAQ (reference sequence). The CDR3 nucleotides are TGTGCCAGCAGCTTATTAGAACACCCGGGCACTGAAGCTTTCTTT. Protein: CASSLLEHPGTEAFF.

V and J are TRBV27 and TRBJ2-1; 12 positions agree with TRBD2. Germline-derived CDR1 and CDR2 are MNHEY and SMNVEV (reference sequence). The CDR3 loop spans 15 amino acids. Trimming at V came to 4 bases and at J to 8 bases, leaving 6 bases not matched to a gene. CDR3 bases: TGTGCCAGCAGTTCTACTAGCGGGGGGTACCATGAGCAGTTCTTC. Amino acid sequence: CASSSTSGGYHEQFF.

CDR3 coding DNA: TGTGCCAGTAGTAAGGAGGGACCTCGTAGAACAGATACGCAGTATTTT. Translating gives CASSKEGPRRTDTQYF. The chain combines TRBV19 with TRBJ2-3; tentative D call: TRBD2 (6 bases). CDR3 length: 16 residues. The germline V gene has CDR1 LNHDA and CDR2 SQIVND (reference sequence). Deletions cut 4 bases from V and 3 bases from J, with 17 bases between. The full variable domain, with the rest looked up from reference TRBV19 and TRBJ2-3, is DGGITQSPKYLFRKEGQNVTLSCEQNLNHDAMYWYRQDPGQGLRLIYYSQIVNDFQKGDIAEGYSVSREKKESFPLTVTSAQKNPTAFYLCASSKEGPRRTDTQYFGPGTRLTVL.

The chain joins TRBV30 to TRBJ1-2; unclear D gene. The CDR3 sequence is 13 residues long. The V end was cut by 7 bases, the J end by 2 bases, with 14 bases between. CDR1 and CDR2 (germline): GTSNPN, SVGIG (reference sequence). CDR3 amino acids: CAFYTPENYGYTF. The CDR3 nucleotides are TGTGCCTTCTACACTCCAGAAAACTATGGCTACACCTTC.

The V and J genes are TRBV27 and TRBJ1-4, with D hard to call. The CDR3 covers 15 residues. Germline lookup yields CDR1 MNHEY and CDR2 SMNVEV (reference sequence). Trimming removed 3 bases from V and 8 bases from J, with 16 bases in between. The CDR3 coding sequence is TGTGCCAGCAGTTTCGGAGGAAGAGCTAGGGAAAAACTGTTTTTT. Protein sequence: CASSFGGRAREKLFF.

The rearrangement joins TRBV9 to TRBJ2-3; 10 nucleotides match TRBD2. Germline loops: CDR1 SGDLS, CDR2 YYNGEE. The length of the CDR3 is 16 residues. V gave up 3 bases and J gave up 6 bases; unmatched junction bases: 10. CDR3: CASSASGGFSGDTQYF. The CDR3 nucleotides read TGTGCCAGCAGCGCTAGCGGGGGTTTTTCGGGCGATACGCAGTATTTT. Filled out from reference TRBV9 and TRBJ2-3, the complete variable domain reads DSGVTQTPKHLITATGQRVTLRCSPRSGDLSVYWYQQSLDQGLQFLIQYYNGEERAKGNILERFSAQQFPDLHSELNLSSLELGDSALYFCASSASGGFSGDTQYFGPGTRLTVL.

The CDR3 nucleotides are TGTGCCAGCAGTCCAGAGACAGGGGGTGAGACCCAGTACTTC. It yields the protein CASSPETGGETQYF. The chain joins TRBV28 to TRBJ2-5, with 9 bases lining up with TRBD1. The V gene's germline CDR1 is MDHEN and CDR2 SYDVKM. Trimming removed 5 bases from V and 5 bases from J; junction bases left unmatched: 6. CDR3 length: 14 amino acids.

V and J are TRBV18 and TRBJ2-1; D gene unclear. The germline V and J ends were trimmed by 2 bases and 5 bases, with 13 bases remaining between them. Germline V gene lookup returns CDR1 KGHSH and CDR2 LQKENI. CDR3 length: 15 amino acids. CDR3 sequence reads: CASSPVGLYDNEQFF. The CDR3, as DNA: TGTGCCAGCTCACCAGTGGGCCTTTATGACAATGAGCAGTTCTTC.

This chain connects TRBV10-3 to TRBJ2-1; 7 bases are a match to TRBD2. This CDR3 has 12 amino acids. Per the germline V gene, CDR1 is ENHRY and CDR2 is SYGVKD. V gave up 10 bases and J gave up 8 bases; unmatched junction bases: 8. This CDR3 reads CATGEGGDEQFF. The CDR3 DNA reads as TGTGCCACCGGGGAGGGAGGGGATGAGCAGTTCTTC.

V and J are TRBV9 and TRBJ2-2; D remains ambiguous. CDR3 size: 17 residues. Germline CDR1 reads SGDLS; CDR2 reads YYNGEE. Between the trimmed V and J ends, which lost 0 bases and 4 bases, there was a span of 16 bases. CDR3 DNA sequence: TGTGCCAGCAGCGTAGGTTCAGGTAGTGTGGTCACCGGGGAGCTGTTTTTT. Amino acid sequence: CASSVGSGSVVTGELFF. The variable domain in full, with the rest retrieved from reference TRBV9 and TRBJ2-2, is DSGVTQTPKHLITATGQRVTLRCSPRSGDLSVYWYQQSLDQGLQFLIQYYNGEERAKGNILERFSAQQFPDLHSELNLSSLELGDSALYFCASSVGSGSVVTGELFFGEGSRLTVL.

The chain combines TRBV10-2 with TRBJ1-6; D uncertain. Looked up from germline, CDR1 is WSHSY and CDR2 is SAAADI. The CDR3 consists of 14 residues. Trimming removed 4 bases at V and 5 bases at J, with 9 bases between. The CDR3 DNA reads TGCGCCAGCAGTGGGCGGGGAAATAATTCACCCCTCCACTTT. Its translation is CASSGRGNNSPLHF.

This chain uses TRBV6-6 with TRBJ2-1, with 7 bases identical to TRBD2. The CDR3 covers 14 residues. Germline V CDR1 and CDR2: MNHNY, SVGAGI (reference sequence). V lost 1 base and J lost 6; bases outside the gene matches: 3. The CDR3: CASSYWEGGNEQFF. The CDR3 region has the DNA TGTGCCAGCAGTTACTGGGAGGGAGGCAATGAGCAGTTCTTC.